This is a list of T cell receptor beta chains from one sample in a study of CD8 T cells in ankylosing spondylitis. TCRdb re-called the 5' RACE reads with MiXCR, one entry per CDR3 protein. The sample shows fewer than 350,000 distinct CDR3 sequences, roughly 12% of them seen only once. Sequenced: blood, either unsorted or a sorted T cell fraction (not recorded which). Receptors were obtained from a female donor with ankylosing spondylitis or in good health (not recorded which). The CDR3 runs from the conserved cysteine through the conserved F or W. Fields, in order: clone size, J gene, V gene, D gene, CDR3 DNA, CDR3 protein. The D gene is left open where the match is weak. Size tells how often a clone was seen (once, few, many) or the class of an expanded clone, and some rows leave it out.

many,TRBJ2-3,TRBV20-1,TRBD2,TGCAGTGCGCGGGGACTAGCGGGGGTCACAGATACGCAGTATTTT,CSARGLAGVTDTQYF
few,TRBJ2-1,TRBV5-6,NA,TGTGCCAGCAGCTTGAGCCCCCGCAGGGCCAATGAGCAGTTCTTC,CASSLSPRRANEQFF
many,TRBJ2-2,TRBV3-1,NA,TGTGCCAGCAACCGAGCCACCGGGGAGCTGTTTTTT,CASNRATGELFF
many,TRBJ2-2,TRBV18,NA,TGTGCCAGCTCAACGGGCTTTTGGGCCACGAGGTTGAACACCGGGGAGCTGTTTTTT,CASSTGFWATRLNTGELFF
few,TRBJ2-7,TRBV27,TRBD1,TGTGCCAGCAGTCGGGACAGTAACTACGAGCAGTACTTC,CASSRDSNYEQYF
many,TRBJ1-2,TRBV12-3/TRBV12-4,NA,TGTGCCAGCAGTTTAAAGAACTATGGCTACACCTTC,CASSLKNYGYTF
few,TRBJ1-1,TRBV28,TRBD1,TGTGCCAGCAGCCATTTGCGGGACAGGAACACTGAAGCTTTCTTT,CASSHLRDRNTEAFF
NA,TRBJ1-1,TRBV21-1,NA,TGTGCCCCGGCCTATAGGGAGGAGTCCACTGAAGCTTTCTTT,CAPAYREESTEAFF
many,TRBJ1-5,TRBV27,TRBD1,TGTGCCAGCAGTTTATGGTACGATATACAGGGGTACAATCAGCCCCAGCATTTT,CASSLWYDIQGYNQPQHF
many,TRBJ2-2,TRBV12-3/TRBV12-4,NA,TGTGCCAGCAGCGACCCGGGGCTCACCCGGGCCGGGGAGCTGTTTTTT,CASSDPGLTRAGELFF
few,TRBJ2-7,TRBV12-3/TRBV12-4,NA,TGTGCCAGCAGTTTGGGACGCGTCTACGAGCAGTACTTC,CASSLGRVYEQYF
many,TRBJ2-1,TRBV4-3,TRBD2,TGCGCCAGCAGCCAAGAACTAGCGGGGACCAATGAGCAGTTCTTC,CASSQELAGTNEQFF
many,TRBJ2-1,TRBV20-1,NA,TGCAGTGCTAGACCCCTGGGCGGGGCCAAAACACACAATGAGCAGTTCTTC,CSARPLGGAKTHNEQFF
many,TRBJ2-3,TRBV5-1,NA,TGCGCCAGCAGCTTGGATCGGTATACAGATACGCAGTATTTT,CASSLDRYTDTQYF
NA,TRBJ2-4,TRBV12-3/TRBV12-4,NA,TGTGCCAGCAGCCGAGGGGACCCAAGCCTTCAGTACTTC,CASSRGDPSLQYF
many,TRBJ2-7,TRBV6-2/TRBV6-3,TRBD1,TGTGCCAGCAGTTTGGCGGACAGGGGCTACGAGCAGTACTTC,CASSLADRGYEQYF
few,TRBJ1-1,TRBV15,NA,TGTGCCACCAGCAGAGATAGGCTCACCGGGGCTCCACCCGCTGAAGCTTTCTTT,CATSRDRLTGAPPAEAFF
few,TRBJ2-2,TRBV10-2,NA,TGCGCCAGCAGTAGGCGAGGGCCCGGGGAGCTGTTTTTT,CASSRRGPGELFF
NA,TRBJ1-4,TRBV5-1,NA,TGCGCCAGCAGCTTGGCTGGGGGCGCCCTTAATGAAAAACTGTTTTTT,CASSLAGGALNEKLFF
NA,TRBJ2-6,TRBV7-8,NA,TGTGCCAGCAGCTTAGAAGCCTCTGGGGCCAACGTCCTGACTTTC,CASSLEASGANVLTF
many,TRBJ2-2,TRBV6-5,NA,TGTGCCAGCAGCTACCACCCCCAGGGGGGCACCGGGGAGCTGTTTTTT,CASSYHPQGGTGELFF
few,TRBJ2-7,TRBV27,NA,TGTGCCAGCAGTTTTTCCAAACCGGGACGGGGCTACGAGCAGTACTTC,CASSFSKPGRGYEQYF
many,TRBJ1-6,TRBV20-1,NA,TGCAGTGCTAGAGATTCCGGGGGCCGCGGTTCACCCCTCCACTTT,CSARDSGGRGSPLHF
many,TRBJ2-2,TRBV12-3/TRBV12-4,NA,TGTGCCAGCAGTTTGGGAGGAGCGAACACCGGGGAGCTGTTTTTT,CASSLGGANTGELFF
many,TRBJ2-1,TRBV7-3,NA,TGTGCCAGCAGCGCCGACAGAGACAATGAGCAGTTCTTC,CASSADRDNEQFF
many,TRBJ2-7,TRBV10-3,NA,TGTGCCATCAGTGAGTCCCCAGGAGTTATAACCTACGAGCAGTACTTC,CAISESPGVITYEQYF
NA,TRBJ1-1,TRBV16,NA,TGTGCCAGCAGCCAATACCTCGGGACTGAAGCTTTCTTT,CASSQYLGTEAFF
many,TRBJ1-5,TRBV28,NA,TGTGCCAGCAGTTTTCAGGGTAACGATCAGCCCCAGCATTTT,CASSFQGNDQPQHF
many,TRBJ2-1,TRBV5-1,NA,TGCGCCAGCAGCTTGTTCCTGACAAGCTCCTACAATGAGCAGTTCTTC,CASSLFLTSSYNEQFF
NA,TRBJ1-5,TRBV5-6,NA,TGTGCCAGCAGCTTGTTTGCAGGATTTAATCAGCCCCAGCATTTT,CASSLFAGFNQPQHF
few,TRBJ2-2,TRBV5-5,TRBD1,TGTGCCAGCAGCCCCAGACAGGGGGGGGGATCCGGGGAGCTGTTTTTT,CASSPRQGGGSGELFF
few,TRBJ2-3,TRBV3-1,TRBD2,TGTGCCAGCAGCCGCCAGCTAGCGGGAGGGCCAGATACGCAGTATTTT,CASSRQLAGGPDTQYF
NA,TRBJ2-1,TRBV27,TRBD2,TGTGCCAGCAGTTGGGGGGGGACTCCTGACAATGAGCAGTTCTTC,CASSWGGTPDNEQFF
NA,TRBJ2-2,TRBV29-1,NA,TGCAGCGTTGCCTCCGGGACTGCGAACACCGGGGAGCTGTTTTTT,CSVASGTANTGELFF
few,TRBJ2-2,TRBV7-2,NA,TGTGCCAGCAGCCCTCAGGGGACCACCGGGGAGCTGTTTTTT,CASSPQGTTGELFF
many,TRBJ2-3,TRBV20-1,NA,TGCAGTGAACGGGACATAACAGATACGCAGTATTTT,CSERDITDTQYF
NA,TRBJ2-5,TRBV27,NA,TGTGCCAAAAGCCCAAAACAAGAGACCCAGTACTTC,CAKSPKQETQYF
many,TRBJ2-7,TRBV5-6,TRBD2,TGTGCCAGCAGCGCTTTACTAGCGGGAGGTCTGTACGAGCAGTACTTC,CASSALLAGGLYEQYF
many,TRBJ2-3,TRBV11-2,NA,TGTGCCAGCAGCTTCCTAGATGAGAGGGGGAAGAGAACAGATACGCAGTATTTT,CASSFLDERGKRTDTQYF
NA,TRBJ2-1,TRBV20-1,TRBD2,TGCAGTGCCCCCGGGCAGCGGGAAGGCAATGAGCAGTTCTTC,CSAPGQREGNEQFF